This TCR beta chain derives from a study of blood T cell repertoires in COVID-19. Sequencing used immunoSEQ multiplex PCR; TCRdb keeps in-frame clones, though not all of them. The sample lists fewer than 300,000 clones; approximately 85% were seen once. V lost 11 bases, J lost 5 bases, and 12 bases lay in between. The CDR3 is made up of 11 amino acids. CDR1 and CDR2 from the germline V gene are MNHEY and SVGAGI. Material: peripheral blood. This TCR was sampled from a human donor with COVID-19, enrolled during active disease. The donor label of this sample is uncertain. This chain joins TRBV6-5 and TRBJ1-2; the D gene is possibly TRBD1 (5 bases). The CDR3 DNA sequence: TGTGCCGTTGGTCGGGGGTATGGCTACACCTTC. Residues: CAVGRGYGYTF.